The clone carrying this T cell receptor (beta chain) was found once. In germline, CDR1 is MDHEN, CDR2 SYDVKM. V dropped 4 bases and J dropped 4 bases, with 23 bases sitting between them. The CDR3 contains 17 residues. This sample was included in a study of blood T cell repertoires in COVID-19. This table comes from immunoSEQ multiplex PCR, and its TCRdb copy is limited to in-frame clones, with some not included. This table has approximately 58,000 clones, more than 90% appearing once. The chain couples TRBV28 to TRBJ2-7, with D perhaps matching TRBD1 (5 bases). This clonotype was obtained from a human donor in a cohort sampled during active COVID-19. Sequences were obtained from peripheral blood. This CDR3 is CASSSQGMGWTIYEQYF. Written as DNA, the CDR3 is TGTGCCAGCAGTTCCCAGGGTATGGGCTGGACAATTTACGAGCAGTACTTC. The variable domain in full, with the rest retrieved from reference TRBV28 and TRBJ2-7, is DVKVTQSSRYLVKRTGEKVFLECVQDMDHENMFWYRQDPGLGLRLIYFSYDVKMKEKGDIPEGYSVSREKKERFSLILESASTNQTSMYLCASSSQGMGWTIYEQYFGPGTRLTVT.